This T cell receptor (beta chain) was profiled in a study of identical twins (dated by TCRdb to the mid-2010s). General notes on the study: To test whether fetal clonotypes persist, this study deep-sequenced TCR alpha and beta repertoires from monozygotic twins, from unrelated adults of various ages, and from cord blood. Replicate twin experiments were performed at different times using different library preparation protocols to rule out contamination.

In its sample, this clonotype was seen a few times. Its antigen remains unidentified. Per-base quality was not reported, and no clone a single base away is much larger than it. Libraries were constructed by 5' RACE. Sequenced on an Illumina HiSeq 2000. A universal primer binding site was introduced by template switching, and a unique molecular identifier was present in the final cDNA, enabling accurate counting of TCR cDNA molecules. First-strand cDNA for TCR alpha and beta chains was synthesized from specific primers in the conserved constant-segment region. To control for contamination, every cDNA library was double barcoded, receiving both a SMART-Mk sample barcode and Illumina barcodes. TruSeq adapter sequences and Illumina sample barcodes were added in two successive PCR steps. The Illumina HiSeq platform was used with custom primers to sequence TCR alpha and beta cDNA libraries. On the authors' methods: MiGEC processed the raw reads to extract unique molecular identifiers, while MiXCR was used to determine the CDR3 positions. For each individual, recombination models were inferred using an EM algorithm with the repgenHMM and IGoR tools. Shared clonotype analysis was performed with the tcR package in R, normalizing sharing by the product of cloneset sizes. To study raw recombination free of thymic and clonal selection effects, out-of-frame nonproductive sequences were analyzed. The public reads were reprocessed in TCRdb via fastp at Q25 and MiXCR, keeping in-frame beta chains. Identical CDR3 protein sequences are pooled into one entry, listed with their most common genes and DNA. TCRdb's processing, not the authors' own work, is the source of the V and J calls. The sample includes about 250,000 distinct CDR3 sequences, with more than 12% observed a single time. The top ten clones comprise about 9% of the sample.

Only healthy Caucasian donors were included. Miltenyi CD45RO+ enrichment and human naive T-cell isolation kits were used to isolate memory (CD45RO+) and naive T cells from PBMC. CDR1 and CDR2, per the germline V gene, are SGHTA and FQGNSA. The junction shows trimming of 5 bases on V and 5 bases on J, plus 17 bases between the germline ends. The CDR3 runs 15 amino acids, cysteine and phenylalanine included. Only the CDR3 portion is preserved as DNA: 45 bases, with reading frame beginning at the first base. Overall study results and their limits: Compared with coincidental sharing between unrelated individuals, an excess of low generation-probability sequences was observed among out-of-frame TCR alpha sequences shared between twins. Excess twin sharing in beta out-of-frame sequences was weaker because fewer shared sequences lowered the signal-to-noise ratio. Recombination models systematically underestimated out-of-frame TCR alpha sharing in monozygotic twins but agreed with sharing between unrelated individuals. Invariant T cells such as MAIT and iNKT could partly confound zero-insertion analyses, though diverse VJ usage argued against this for most clonotypes. Fewer insertions were carried by abundant cord blood beta clonotypes, a similar but weaker trend appeared in young adult naive repertoires, and no such trend appeared in memory repertoires. Conclusions relied on cross-sectional statistical analysis, since the same donors could not be followed over many years.

The chain joins TRBV7-2 to TRBJ2-3; the D gene is tentatively TRBD1 or TRBD2, each matching 6 bases. The sample consisted of memory (CD45RO+) T cells sorted from blood. Read against the paper, the sample's cell subset or site label means: CD45RO+ enriched T cells. This receptor was taken from a woman aged 18-35 years in good health. The DNA reads as follows: TGTGCCAGCAGCCGGGCCGAGGGGGGAGTAGATACGCAGTATTTT. It translates as CASSRAEGGVDTQYF.